These T cell receptor beta chains were read from a single sample in a study of regulatory T cells in long-lasting Graves disease. Via MiXCR, TCRdb re-called the multiplex PCR reads, giving one row per CDR3 protein. The profile shows about 530,000 distinct CDR3 sequences, 15% to 20% of them singletons. These same data were also listed under a study on T cells in Graves' hyperthyroidism and ophthalmopathy.

The sequences come from peripheral blood mononuclear cells (PBMCs), collected at new diagnosis, from a patient treated with antithyroid drugs. The receptors shown here come from a woman aged 35-65 years with Graves disease. CDR3s include the opening cysteine and the closing phenylalanine or tryptophan. The D gene is left open where the match is weak. Rows may omit the clone size; those that give it use once, few, many or a size class.

many TRBJ2-7 TRBD1 TRBV20-1 TGCAGTGCTAGGACAGGGGGGTACGAGCAGTACTTC CSARTGGYEQYF
many TRBJ2-3 NA TRBV5-1 TGCGCCAGCAGCTTGGAGTTTCATACGCAGTATTTT CASSLEFHTQYF
NA TRBJ1-1 TRBD1 TRBV20-1 TGCAGTGCTAGACCGGGGACAGGGGGCCTTACTGAAGCTTTCTTT CSARPGTGGLTEAFF
once TRBJ1-2 NA TRBV12-3/TRBV12-4 TGTGCCAGCACCCGGGACACGACGGGCTACACCTTC CASTRDTTGYTF
few TRBJ1-5 NA TRBV6-1 TGTGCCAGCAGTAGAGAAAAGAACAATCAGCCCCAGCATTTT CASSREKNNQPQHF
many TRBJ2-1 TRBD2 TRBV10-3 TGTGCCATCAGGGGACTAGCCGATGAGCAGTTCTTC CAIRGLADEQFF
NA TRBJ1-4 NA TRBV11-1 TGTGCCAGCAGTCGGTCGGGGGTACGGGATGAAAAACTGTTTTTT CASSRSGVRDEKLFF
many TRBJ2-5 NA TRBV4-1 TGCGCCAGCAGCCCCGCCCCGGCGGAGACCCAGTACTTC CASSPAPAETQYF
NA TRBJ2-7 TRBD1 TRBV7-6 TGTGCCAGCAGCTCCCCCCGGGACAGGGATGACGAGCAGTACTTC CASSSPRDRDDEQYF
few TRBJ1-6 NA TRBV9 TGTGCCAGCAGCGTCCCTGTGGGCAGGGAAAATTCACCCCTCCACTTT CASSVPVGRENSPLHF
many TRBJ1-6 NA TRBV3-1 TGTGCCAGCAGATACTCAGATAATTCACCCCTCCACTTT CASRYSDNSPLHF
few TRBJ2-7 TRBD1 TRBV7-9 TGTGCCAGCAGCTCAATGGGCTACGGGACAGGGGACTACGAGCAGTACTTC CASSSMGYGTGDYEQYF
many TRBJ1-2 NA TRBV5-1 TGCGCCAGCACCCCTGGAGGAAGGGATGATGGCTACACCTTC CASTPGGRDDGYTF
many TRBJ2-5 TRBD2 TRBV2 TGTGCCAGCACCGGGGGGGGGGAGACCCAGTACTTC CASTGGGETQYF
many TRBJ2-5 TRBD1 TRBV28 TGTGCCAGCAGTTCTGGGACAGATACTCAAGAGACCCAGTACTTC CASSSGTDTQETQYF
many TRBJ1-5 NA TRBV12-3/TRBV12-4 TGTGCCAGCAGTCTGGGGACACAGAATCAGCCCCAGCATTTT CASSLGTQNQPQHF
NA TRBJ2-3 NA TRBV15 TGTGCCACCAGCAGCGGGTCTTATAACCCGTATTTT CATSSGSYNPYF
many TRBJ1-5 TRBD1 TRBV20-1 TGCAGTGCTAGAGGGGGGGACAGACTCTATCAGCCCCAGCATTTT CSARGGDRLYQPQHF
many TRBJ1-2 NA TRBV5-4 TGTGCCAGCAGCACGGGGCCAGATAACTATGGCTACACCTTC CASSTGPDNYGYTF
NA TRBJ1-6 NA TRBV20-1 TGCAGTGCTGAGATGGACGGAAATAATTCACCCCTCCACTTT CSAEMDGNNSPLHF
NA TRBJ2-4 NA TRBV19 TGTGCCAGTAGTGAAGGAGGGGGGGTCATTCAGTACTTC CASSEGGGVIQYF
many TRBJ2-2 TRBD1 TRBV5-1 TGCGCCAGCACCACAGGGGCCGGGGAGCTGTTTTTT CASTTGAGELFF
NA TRBJ2-5 TRBD2 TRBV12-3/TRBV12-4 TGTGCCAGCAGTTCCGCTAGCGGGGGGAGGAAGACCCAGTACTTC CASSSASGGRKTQYF
many TRBJ2-1 TRBD1 TRBV10-3 TGTGCCATCAGGGAAACAGGGGTCTACAATGAGCAGTTCTTC CAIRETGVYNEQFF
many TRBJ1-5 NA TRBV5-5 TGTGCCAGCAGCTTAAGGGGGGATAGCAATCAGCCCCAGCATTTT CASSLRGDSNQPQHF
many TRBJ2-7 TRBD1 TRBV12-3/TRBV12-4 TGTGCCAGCAGTTTACGGGACAGGGAGGGCGAGCAGTACTTC CASSLRDREGEQYF
few TRBJ2-1 NA TRBV11-2 TGTGCCAGCAGCCATACCAGCGGAGGGGGGAATGAGCAGTTCTTC CASSHTSGGGNEQFF
many TRBJ1-1 NA TRBV5-1 TGCGCCAGCAGCCCCAAGGGAGGGAACACTGAAGCTTTCTTT CASSPKGGNTEAFF
few TRBJ1-2 NA TRBV7-9 TGTGCCAGCAGCTCCGGAGACGTTCACTATGGCTACACCTTC CASSSGDVHYGYTF
few TRBJ2-1 TRBD1 TRBV3-1 TGTGCCAGCAGCCGGCCGGGACAGAACAATGAGCAGTTCTTC CASSRPGQNNEQFF
NA TRBJ2-3 NA TRBV6-1 TGTGCCAGCATGACCCTGGGGGGATTCACGGATACGCAGTATTTT CASMTLGGFTDTQYF
few TRBJ1-2 NA TRBV9 TGTGCCAGCAGCCCCAAGCCCGGGCAGGGGATCGGGGGCTACACCTTC CASSPKPGQGIGGYTF
few TRBJ1-6 NA TRBV7-9 TGTGCCAGCAGCCCCGGTTCAGGGTATAATTCACCCCTCCACTTT CASSPGSGYNSPLHF
many TRBJ2-1 TRBD2 TRBV3-1 TGTGCCAGCAGCCAAGATTTAGCTAGCGGGGCCTACAATGAGCAGTTCTTC CASSQDLASGAYNEQFF
many TRBJ2-1 NA TRBV12-3/TRBV12-4 TGTGCCAGCAGTTTAGAGGGGGGTGAGCAGTTCTTC CASSLEGGEQFF
many TRBJ2-5 TRBD2 TRBV7-2 TGTGCCAGCAGCTTAGTGGGGGGGCTAGCGGGGGCTGAGACCCAGTACTTC CASSLVGGLAGAETQYF
NA TRBJ2-1 NA TRBV28 TGTGCCAGCAGGTCCCCTAACAGGGTTGGTGAGCAGTTCTTC CASRSPNRVGEQFF
many TRBJ2-5 NA TRBV5-1 TGCGCCAGCAGCTTGGAGGGTTTGGGAGAGACCCAGTACTTC CASSLEGLGETQYF
NA TRBJ2-7 NA TRBV12-3/TRBV12-4 TGTGCCAGCAGTCCTCGACAGGACCACGAGCAGTACTTC CASSPRQDHEQYF
many TRBJ1-2 NA TRBV28 TGTGCCAGCAGTCCTGTGACAGCAAGGGGGGCGAGCGGCTACACCTTC CASSPVTARGASGYTF
many TRBJ2-7 TRBD2 TRBV20-1 TGCAGTGCTAGCCCCGGGACTAAGACTAGCGGGGGGCACGCCTACGAGCAGTACTTC CSASPGTKTSGGHAYEQYF
many TRBJ1-1 TRBD1 TRBV19 TGTGCCAGTAAATTAGCGGACAGGCTGAACACTGAAGCTTTCTTT CASKLADRLNTEAFF